These 23 T cell receptor beta chains share one sample of origin, sequenced in a study of blood T cells in healthy people across ages. A J-beta primer mix and a sample-barcoded 5' primer were used in a second PCR of roughly 6 to 11 cycles. TCRdb re-analysed the 5' RACE reads in MiXCR, keeping a single row per CDR3 protein. The sample has just over 800,000 distinct CDR3 sequences; 55% to 65% are singletons. Sequenced sample: blood. The receptors were gathered from a man younger than 40 in good health.

The gene calls are TRBV27 and TRBJ2-5; unclear D gene. The end of the DNA fits TRBJ2-7 better, so the J call may be wrong. The CDR3 contains 14 residues. CDR1 is MNHEY, CDR2 SMNVEV, per germline (reference sequence). In DNA form, the CDR3 reads TGTGCCAGCAGTTTATCCCACCCCCACTACGAGCAGTACTTC. Protein: CASSLSHPHYEQYF.

The chain links TRBV15 to TRBJ1-5; a possible D gene is TRBD1 (5 bases). This CDR3 contains 15 residues. V was trimmed by 0 bases and J by 8 bases, leaving 14 bases between them. The germline CDR1 and CDR2 sequences are LNHNV and YYDKDF (reference sequence). Written as DNA, the CDR3 is TGTGCCACCAGCAGAGATCTGGGGGTCGGCGAGCCCCAGCATTTT. Protein: CATSRDLGVGEPQHF.

This clonotype was seen more than once but under ten times. V gene TRBV20-1 combines with J gene TRBJ2-5; weak D call: TRBD2 (7 bases). V was pared by 3 bases and J by 4 bases, with 15 bases between. The CDR3 contains 14 residues. Germline V lookup: CDR1 DFQATT, CDR2 SNEGSKA (reference sequence). The CDR3 loop reads CSASFGGGGETQYF. The DNA of the CDR3 is TGCAGTGCTAGTTTCGGGGGCGGGGGAGAGACCCAGTACTTC.

The chain recombines TRBV7-2 with TRBJ1-1; the D is unclear. Between the trimmed V and J ends, which lost 4 bases and 5 bases, there was a span of 11 bases. This CDR3 comprises 13 residues. Germline values: CDR1 SGHTA, CDR2 FQGNSA. This chain's CDR3 is CASSSLRATEAFF. DNA of the CDR3: TGTGCCAGCAGCTCTCTCCGGGCGACTGAAGCTTTCTTT.

V gene TRBV4-1 combines with J gene TRBJ2-7; 7 bases agree with TRBD2. Trimming took 0 bases from V and 3 from J; bases not matched to a gene: 5. The germline V gene has CDR1 MGHRA and CDR2 YSYEKL. The CDR3 extends over 15 amino acids. The CDR3 sequence is CASSQDAAGVYEQYF. The CDR3 DNA reads as TGCGCCAGCAGCCAAGACGCGGCGGGGGTCTACGAGCAGTACTTC.

CDR3: CASKARTGADTQYF. DNA for the CDR3: TGTGCCAGCAAGGCGAGGACAGGCGCAGATACGCAGTATTTT. This sequence joins TRBV2 and TRBJ2-3, with 7 bases lining up with TRBD1. With V trimmed by 7 bases and J by 4 bases, 8 bases remained unmatched. Germline CDR1 SNHLY, CDR2 FYNNEI. The CDR3 loop spans 14 amino acids.

The chain combines TRBV6-2 or TRBV6-3 with TRBJ1-1; 8 positions match TRBD1. Unmatched junction bases numbered 11, after V lost 4 bases and J lost 1 base. Germline V gene lookup returns CDR1 MNHEY and CDR2 SVGEGT. This CDR3 comprises 17 residues. The CDR3 reads CASSSTAPDRANTEAFF. CDR3 DNA: TGTGCCAGCAGTTCCACTGCACCGGACAGGGCGAACACTGAAGCTTTCTTT.

The gene calls are TRBV5-5 and TRBJ2-5; 8 bases are a match to TRBD2. The end of the DNA aligns better with TRBJ2-1, so the J call may be wrong. The germline gives CDR1 SGHKS, CDR2 YYEKEE (reference sequence). The CDR3 runs to 16 residues. The chain's CDR3 is CASSIGVAGNQETQFF. The CDR3 DNA sequence: TGTGCCAGCAGCATCGGGGTAGCGGGGAACCAAGAGACCCAGTTCTTC.

The chain employs TRBV4-3 and TRBJ2-5; 7 nucleotides align to TRBD2. The CDR3 sequence is 20 residues long. V lost 0 bases, J lost 2 bases, and 18 bases stayed unmatched. From germline, CDR1 is LGHNA and CDR2 YSLEER. CDR3 coding DNA: TGCGCCAGCAGCCAAGAGTGTGGACACTCCACTAGCGTAGGACAAGAGACCCAGTACTTC. Protein product: CASSQECGHSTSVGQETQYF.

V usage is TRBV29-1 and J usage is TRBJ2-3, with 8 bases matching TRBD1. The CDR3 totals 14 residues. The ends lost 3 bases at V and 2 bases at J; junction bases unmatched: 4. CDR1 and CDR2 (germline): SQVTM, ANQGSEA. The CDR3 DNA reads as TGCAGCGTTGAGGGACAGGCTTTCACAGATACGCAGTATTTT. This sequence encodes CSVEGQAFTDTQYF.

The sample holds a few counts of this clonotype. The CDR3: CASSVGSSDVYEQYF. For the CDR3, the DNA is TGTGCCAGCAGCGTAGGGTCTAGCGATGTTTACGAGCAGTACTTC. The rearrangement joins TRBV9 to TRBJ2-7; possible D gene TRBD2, 6 bases. CDR1 is SGDLS and CDR2 is YYNGEE in the germline V gene. The length of the CDR3 is 15 residues. The ends were cut back, 0 bases at V and 4 bases at J, with 14 bases in the middle.

This clonotype has just a few counts. The chain joins TRBV7-2 to TRBJ2-1, with 9 bases lining up with TRBD1. V gave up 1 base and J gave up 5 bases; unmatched junction bases: 3. This CDR3 has 15 residues. Germline CDR1 is SGHTA and CDR2 is FQGNSA. The DNA for the CDR3 is TGTGCCAGCAGCTTAGGACAGGGGGGACACAATGAGCAGTTCTTC. It codes for CASSLGQGGHNEQFF. Supplemented by reference TRBV7-2 and TRBJ2-1, the full variable domain reads GAGVSQSPSNKVTEKGKDVELRCDPISGHTALYWYRQSLGQGLEFLIYFQGNSAPDKSGLPSDRFSAERTGGSVSTLTIQRTQQEDSAVYLCASSLGQGGHNEQFFGPGTRLTVL.

The chain recombines TRBV13 with TRBJ2-3, with unresolved D. Germline CDR1 PRHDT, CDR2 FYEKMQ (reference sequence). The CDR3 has 14 residues. Between the trimmed V and J ends, which lost 1 base and 1 base, there was a span of 6 bases. The CDR3 here is CASSLAQRTDTQYF. The CDR3, as DNA: TGTGCCAGCAGCTTAGCGCAACGCACAGATACGCAGTATTTT.

The table lists this clonotype with a few counts. The rearrangement uses TRBV29-1 and TRBJ1-2; the D is unclear. This CDR3 has 11 amino acids. Germline V gene sequence: CDR1 SQVTM, CDR2 ANQGSEA. With 7 bases removed from V and 8 bases from J, the gap between germline ends came to 14 bases. The CDR3 is CSARTPGGYTF. The CDR3 DNA reads as TGCAGCGCAAGGACCCCCGGGGGCTACACCTTC. Complete variable domain (other parts from reference TRBV29-1 and TRBJ1-2): SAVISQKPSRDICQRGTSLTIQCQVDSQVTMMFWYRQQPGQSLTLIATANQGSEATYESGFVIDKFPISRPNLTFSTLTVSNMSPEDSSIYLCSARTPGGYTFGSGTRLTVV.

This chain links TRBV28 with TRBJ2-7; no clear D gene. V was shortened by 6 bases and J by 2 bases, with 14 bases between the two germline ends. CDR3 length equals 14 residues. Germline loops: CDR1 MDHEN, CDR2 SYDVKM. The CDR3 sequence is CASSSALGTYEQYF. CDR3 coding DNA: TGTGCCAGCAGCTCCGCCCTGGGGACCTACGAGCAGTACTTC.

The chain combines TRBV29-1 with TRBJ1-6, with D possibly TRBD1 on 6 matching bases. Trimming shortened V by 2 bases and J by 10 bases, and 12 bases separated the two germline ends. The CDR3 sequence is 13 residues long. Germline V gene sequence: CDR1 SQVTM, CDR2 ANQGSEA. As DNA, the CDR3 is TGCAGCGTTGAATCAGGGGATGGATCACCCCTCCACTTT. Protein product: CSVESGDGSPLHF.

The chain links TRBV24-1 to TRBJ2-7, with 8 positions matching TRBD2. The DNA end favors TRBJ2-5, so the J call may be wrong. The germline gives CDR1 KGHDR, CDR2 SFDVKD. This CDR3 has 17 residues. As DNA, the CDR3 is TGTGCCACCAGTCCCTCCCAGGCGGGGGGAAGTACGGAGACCCAGTACTTC. This sequence encodes CATSPSQAGGSTETQYF.

Regarding this clonotype: At one end, the junction sequence differs from germline, possibly due to a read error. DNA of the CDR3: TGCAGCATTGCGGGACAGCTCTACAATGAGCGGTTCTTC. Translation gives CSIAGQLYNERFF. V is TRBV29-1 and J is TRBJ2-1; tentative D call: TRBD1 (7 bases). The length of the CDR3 is 13 residues. From germline, CDR1 is SQVTM and CDR2 ANQGSEA.

The CDR3 coding sequence is TGTGCCAGTGGGGACGGGTACAATGAGCAGTTCTTC. This codes for CASGDGYNEQFF. The gene calls are TRBV7-8 and TRBJ2-1; the D call may be TRBD1 or TRBD2 (5 bases each). This CDR3 contains 12 residues. With 9 bases removed from V and 4 bases from J, the gap between germline ends came to 10 bases. CDR1 is SGHVS and CDR2 is FQNEAQ in the germline V gene.

The rearrangement uses TRBV21-1 and TRBJ2-3; TRBD1, the table's D call, was not compared with the DNA. TRBV21-1 is assigned pseudogene status. CDR3 size: 17 residues. The CDR3 region has the DNA TGTGCCAGCAGCAACATTAGCGGGGGCGTTAGCACAGATACGCAGTATTTT. Translated: CASSNISGGVSTDTQYF.

The V call is TRBV29-1, the J call TRBJ1-1; unclear D gene. Germline V gene data show CDR1 as SQVTM and CDR2 as ANQGSEA. The CDR3 has 15 residues. V lost 7 bases and J lost 1, with 19 bases in between. The CDR3 region has the DNA TGCAGCGCCCTCCGTAATCCCGACGGGAACACTGAAGCTTTCTTT. This translates into CSALRNPDGNTEAFF. The full variable domain, completed using reference TRBV29-1 and TRBJ1-1, is SAVISQKPSRDICQRGTSLTIQCQVDSQVTMMFWYRQQPGQSLTLIATANQGSEATYESGFVIDKFPISRPNLTFSTLTVSNMSPEDSSIYLCSALRNPDGNTEAFFGQGTRLTVV.

The rearrangement links TRBV27 to TRBJ1-5; maybe TRBD1 (6 bases). Trimming shortened V by 5 bases and J by 4 bases, and 18 bases separated the two germline ends. Germline assignment: CDR1 MNHEY and CDR2 SMNVEV (reference sequence). The CDR3 totals 16 residues. CDR3 nucleotide sequence: TGTGCCAGCAGTCCACACGGGACACCAGGTAATCAGCCCCAGCATTTT. Its translation: CASSPHGTPGNQPQHF.

The sample holds a few counts of this clonotype. The chain employs TRBV12-3 or TRBV12-4 and TRBJ1-2, with a weak D call TRBD1 (6 bases). V lost 3 bases and J lost 6, with 8 bases in between. CDR3 size: 12 residues. CDR3 in DNA: TGTGCCAGCAGTTTTAACAGGGATGGCTACACCTTC. Its translation is CASSFNRDGYTF.